The 11 T cell receptor beta chains below were found in one sample sequenced in a study of blood T cell repertoires in COVID-19. Repertoires were generated with immunoSEQ multiplex PCR, while TCRdb's copy carries only in-frame clones and drops some. Counted here are over 250,000 clones, 75% to 90% occurring once; the ten biggest clones make up just under 6.5%. The sequencing input was peripheral blood. The receptor set was obtained from a woman between 50 and 59 years old with COVID-19, enrolled during active disease.

This clone was seen ten or more times. The chain employs TRBV4-3 and TRBJ2-7, with 15 positions matching TRBD2. CDR1 is LGHNA, CDR2 YSLEER, per germline. Trimming removed 0 bases from V and 0 bases from J; junction bases left unmatched: 6. This CDR3 contains 19 residues. In DNA, the CDR3 is TGCGCCAGCAGCCAAGAGTGGACTAGCGGGAGGGTCCGCTCCTACGAGCAGTACTTC. It specifies CASSQEWTSGRVRSYEQYF.

This chain uses TRBV11-2 with TRBJ1-6; 8 bases line up with TRBD1. Germline-derived CDR1 and CDR2 are SGHAT and FQNNGV. The junction had 19 bases not matched to a gene; V was cut back by 5 bases and J by 10 bases. This CDR3 comprises 18 residues. The CDR3 reads CASSRTLTGGVVESPLHF. CDR3 DNA: TGTGCCAGCAGCCGAACCCTAACAGGGGGGGTTGTGGAGTCACCCCTCCACTTT. Full variable domain (remainder filled in from reference TRBV11-2 and TRBJ1-6): EAGVAQSPRYKIIEKRQSVAFWCNPISGHATLYWYQQILGQGPKLLIQFQNNGVVDDSQLPKDRFSAERLKGVDSTLKIQPAKLEDSAVYLCASSRTLTGGVVESPLHFGNGTRLTVT.

The chain joins TRBV29-1 to TRBJ2-7; the match to TRBD2 covers 14 bases. Germline V CDR1 and CDR2: SQVTM, ANQGSEA. The CDR3 spans 13 residues. With V trimmed by 4 bases and J by 6 bases, 2 bases remained unmatched. In DNA, the CDR3 is TGCAGCGTTGCAGGACTAGCGGGAGGCGAGCAGTACTTC. It encodes CSVAGLAGGEQYF.

The V and J genes are TRBV7-2 and TRBJ1-2, with TRBD1 matching over 7 bases. The CDR3 consists of 13 residues. With V trimmed by 4 bases and J by 3 bases, 2 bases remained unmatched. Germline CDR1 is SGHTA and CDR2 is FQGNSA. The CDR3 reads CASSSQGDYGYTF. CDR3 in DNA: TGTGCCAGCAGCTCCCAGGGGGACTATGGCTACACCTTC.

This chain uses TRBV11-3 with TRBJ2-3, with D maybe TRBD2 (5 bases). The CDR3 runs to 15 residues. CDR1 and CDR2 (germline): SGHNT, YENEEA. With 5 bases removed from V and 3 bases from J, the gap between germline ends came to 15 bases. The CDR3 sequence is CASSVYSAGTDTQYF. The CDR3 coding sequence is TGTGCCAGCAGCGTTTATAGCGCAGGAACAGATACGCAGTATTTT.

The chain uses TRBV25-1 and TRBJ2-1; 12 bases are shared with TRBD1. Germline values: CDR1 MGHDK, CDR2 SYGVNS. Trimming took 3 bases from V and 8 from J; bases not matched to a gene: 8. The CDR3 loop spans 16 amino acids. CDR3 protein: CASSDIPGQGAYEQFF. In nucleotides, the CDR3 is TGTGCCAGCAGTGATATCCCGGGACAGGGGGCGTATGAGCAGTTCTTC.

V usage is TRBV25-1 and J usage is TRBJ2-1; 10 bases line up with TRBD1. The V gene's germline CDR1 is MGHDK and CDR2 SYGVNS. J was trimmed by 7 bases and V by 6 bases; bases with no gene match: 6. This CDR3 spans 14 amino acids. The CDR3 coding sequence is TGTGCCAGCAGCCGGGACAGGGGTTCGAATGAGCAGTTCTTC. It yields the protein CASSRDRGSNEQFF.

The V gene is TRBV3-1 (or the pseudogene TRBV3-2), the J gene TRBJ2-7; 9 bases align to TRBD1. This CDR3 is 15 amino acids long. Germline trimming cut 4 bases from V and 5 bases from J; bases unmatched to any gene: 9. Germline CDR1 reads LGHDT; CDR2 reads YNNKEL (reference sequence). The CDR3 bases are TGTGCCAGCAGCCGCTCCGGGACAGGGAGAGACGAGCAGTACTTC. As protein: CASSRSGTGRDEQYF.

This chain connects TRBV2 to TRBJ1-2; the match to TRBD1 covers 8 bases. Germline values: CDR1 SNHLY, CDR2 FYNNEI. The CDR3 length is 14 residues. The V and J ends lost 2 bases and 10 bases, in that order; junction bases with no gene match: 9. CDR3 sequence (DNA): TGTGCCAGCAGTGAATCCCGGACAGGGACCCCCTACACCTTC. Amino acids: CASSESRTGTPYTF.

This chain joins TRBV7-3 and TRBJ2-2, with a weak D call TRBD2 (5 bases). Trimming cost V 3 bases and J 1 base, with 9 bases left between them. Looked up from germline, CDR1 is SGHTA and CDR2 is FQGTGA. The CDR3 is 15 amino acids. For the CDR3, the DNA is TGTGCCAGCAGCTTGCTAGGGAGGAACACCGGGGAGCTGTTTTTT. This codes for CASSLLGRNTGELFF.

V usage is TRBV5-5 and J usage is TRBJ1-1; 8 bases agree with TRBD1. Germline CDR1 and CDR2: SGHKS and YYEKEE (reference sequence). This CDR3 contains 16 residues. V lost 4 bases, J lost 4 bases, and 12 bases stayed unmatched. The CDR3, as DNA: TGTGCCAGCAGCCGTGTCTTATACAGGGGGAGCACTGAAGCTTTCTTT. Residues: CASSRVLYRGSTEAFF.